This T cell receptor (beta chain) stems from a study of T cell responses to AZD1222 COVID-19 vaccine. Overall study results and limits: It should be noted that donors were predominantly white British and more often female, and clonal diversity was possibly underestimated. A rise in Spike-specific TCR breadth and depth followed two AZD1222 doses.

TCRdb's copy holds only in-frame clones and misses some; the assay was immunoSEQ multiplex PCR. The sample contains more than 85,000 clones, 88% of which appear only once. The CDR3 length is 15 residues. Germline values: CDR1 SEHNR, CDR2 FQNEAQ (reference sequence). The germline V and J ends were trimmed by 6 bases and 5 bases, with 19 bases remaining between them. With respect to this clone: Antigen unknown.

The input for sequencing was peripheral blood, taken on day 0 of AZD1222 vaccination. The sequence derives from an adult in good health. The V call is TRBV7-9, the J call TRBJ2-5, with D perhaps assigned TRBD1 or TRBD2 (6 bases each). The DNA of the CDR3 is TGTGCCAGCAGTTTAACAGGGAGCCGGGAGGAGACCCAGTACTTC. Protein product: CASSLTGSREETQYF.